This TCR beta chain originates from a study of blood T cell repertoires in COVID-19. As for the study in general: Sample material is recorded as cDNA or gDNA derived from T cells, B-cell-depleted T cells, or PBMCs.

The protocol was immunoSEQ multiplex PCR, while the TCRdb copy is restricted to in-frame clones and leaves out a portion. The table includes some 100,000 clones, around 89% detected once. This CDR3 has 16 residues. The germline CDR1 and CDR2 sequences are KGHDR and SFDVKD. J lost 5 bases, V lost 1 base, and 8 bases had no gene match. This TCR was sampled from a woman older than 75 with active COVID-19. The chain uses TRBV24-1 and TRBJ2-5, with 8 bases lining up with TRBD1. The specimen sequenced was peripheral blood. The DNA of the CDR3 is TGTGCCACCAGTGATTTTAGCCAGGGGGCTGGGGAGACCCAGTACTTC. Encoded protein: CATSDFSQGAGETQYF.